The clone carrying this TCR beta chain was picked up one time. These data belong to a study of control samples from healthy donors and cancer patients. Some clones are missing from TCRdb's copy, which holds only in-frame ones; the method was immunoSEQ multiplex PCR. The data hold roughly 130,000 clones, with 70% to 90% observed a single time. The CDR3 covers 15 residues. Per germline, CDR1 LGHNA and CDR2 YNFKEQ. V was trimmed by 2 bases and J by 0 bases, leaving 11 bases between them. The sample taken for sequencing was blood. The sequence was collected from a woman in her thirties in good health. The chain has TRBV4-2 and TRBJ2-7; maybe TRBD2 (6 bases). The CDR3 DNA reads TGTGCCAGCAGCCAAAATCTAGCGAGCTCCTACGAGCAGTACTTC. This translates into CASSQNLASSYEQYF.